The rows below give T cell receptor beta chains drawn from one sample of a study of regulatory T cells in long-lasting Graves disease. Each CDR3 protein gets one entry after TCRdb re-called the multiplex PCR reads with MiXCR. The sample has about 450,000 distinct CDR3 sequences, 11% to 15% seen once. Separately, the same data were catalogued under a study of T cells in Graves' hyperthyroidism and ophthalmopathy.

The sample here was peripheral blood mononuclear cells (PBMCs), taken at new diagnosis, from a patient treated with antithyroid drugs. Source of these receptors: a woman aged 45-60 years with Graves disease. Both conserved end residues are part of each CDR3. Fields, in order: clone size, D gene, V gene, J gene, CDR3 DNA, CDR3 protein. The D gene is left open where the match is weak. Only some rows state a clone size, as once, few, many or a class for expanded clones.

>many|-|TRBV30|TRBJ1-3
TGTGCCTGGAGTGTACTTGATGCCTCTGGAAACACCATATATTTT
CAWSVLDASGNTIYF
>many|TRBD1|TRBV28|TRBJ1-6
TGTGCCAGCAGCGGCACAGGGGGCGCGCATTCACCCCTCCACTTT
CASSGTGGAHSPLHF
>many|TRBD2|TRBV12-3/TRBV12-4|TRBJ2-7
TGTGCCAGCAGACTAGCGGGAGAGACCTACGAGCAGTACTTC
CASRLAGETYEQYF
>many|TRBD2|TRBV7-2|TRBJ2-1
TGTGCCAGCAGCCGAACTAGCGGCAAATACAATGAGCAGTTCTTC
CASSRTSGKYNEQFF
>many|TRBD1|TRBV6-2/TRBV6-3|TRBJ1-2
TGTGCCAGCAGTTCCGTTGGGTTTAGCGGGACAGGGATTCATGGCTACACCTTC
CASSSVGFSGTGIHGYTF
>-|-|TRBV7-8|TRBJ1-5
TGTGCCAGCAGCTCAGATTATAGCAATCAGCCCCAGCATTTT
CASSSDYSNQPQHF
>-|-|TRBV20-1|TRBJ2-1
TGCAGTGCCCCGAGCGTTTCCTACAATGAGCAGTTCTTC
CSAPSVSYNEQFF
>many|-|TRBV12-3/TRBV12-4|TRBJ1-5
TGTGCCAGCAGTTTAGCGGGTTACCGCCTTAGTCAGCCCCAGCATTTT
CASSLAGYRLSQPQHF
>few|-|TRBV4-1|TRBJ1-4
TGCGCCAGCAGCCAAGAAGGACAGAGACGTTTTACTAATGAAAAACTGTTTTTT
CASSQEGQRRFTNEKLFF
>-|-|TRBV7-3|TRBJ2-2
TGTGCCAGCAGCCCAGGGGCCTCCGGGGAGCTGTTTTTT
CASSPGASGELFF
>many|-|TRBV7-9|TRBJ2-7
TGTGCCAGCAGCTTAGAGGCTACGGCCTACGAGCAGTACTTC
CASSLEATAYEQYF
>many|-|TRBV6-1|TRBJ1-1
TGTGCCAGCATGTTAGGCCCTTTGAACACTGAAGCTTTCTTT
CASMLGPLNTEAFF
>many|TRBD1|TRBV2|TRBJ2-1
TGTGCCAGCAGACCGGGACAGGGGGTTTCTTTGCAGTTCTTC
CASRPGQGVSLQFF
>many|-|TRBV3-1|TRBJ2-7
TGTGCCAGCAGCCAAGATAGGCTCGGACAGACCCACTACGAGCAGTACTTC
CASSQDRLGQTHYEQYF
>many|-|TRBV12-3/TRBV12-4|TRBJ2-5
TGTGCCAGCAGTTTGGGCGGAGGGGGCGAGACCCAGTACTTC
CASSLGGGGETQYF
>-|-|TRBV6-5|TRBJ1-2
TGTGCCAGCAGTTACACACAAGACAACTATGGCTACACCTTC
CASSYTQDNYGYTF
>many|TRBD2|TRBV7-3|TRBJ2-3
TGTGCCAGCAGCTTATACGAGCGGGAGGACACAGATACGCAGTATTTT
CASSLYEREDTDTQYF
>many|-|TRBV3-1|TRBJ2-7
TGTGCCAGCAGCCAAGATCAAAGGGGCCACTACGAGCAGTACTTC
CASSQDQRGHYEQYF
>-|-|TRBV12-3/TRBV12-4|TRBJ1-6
TGTGCCAGCTCCCGGGACATTCATTCACCCCTCCACTTT
CASSRDIHSPLHF
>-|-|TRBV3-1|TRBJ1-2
TGTGCCAGCAGCCAAGATACAGATGGCTACACCTTC
CASSQDTDGYTF
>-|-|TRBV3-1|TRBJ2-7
TGTGCCTGCAGCCAAGAAGGGCGGGTCAGCTCCTACGAGCAGTACTTC
CACSQEGRVSSYEQYF
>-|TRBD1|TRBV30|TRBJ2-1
TGTGCCTGGAGTTTGACAGGGGGCATGAATGAGCAGTTCTTC
CAWSLTGGMNEQFF
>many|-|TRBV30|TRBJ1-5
TGTGCCTGGAGTGTACGGGAGCTTCAGCCCCAGCATTTT
CAWSVRELQPQHF
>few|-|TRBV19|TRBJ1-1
TGTGCCAGTAGCCGACAGAGGAACACTGAAGCTTTCTTT
CASSRQRNTEAFF
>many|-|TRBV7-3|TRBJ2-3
TGTGCCAGCAGCGAGTCTAGGAACACAGATACGCAGTATTTT
CASSESRNTDTQYF
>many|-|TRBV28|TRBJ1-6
TGTGCCAGCAAGGGGGTGGCAGACGGGAGAGAACCCCACTTT
CASKGVADGREPHF
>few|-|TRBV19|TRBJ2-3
TGTGCCAGTAGTTCCCGCGGGGCGAACACAGATACGCAGTATTTT
CASSSRGANTDTQYF
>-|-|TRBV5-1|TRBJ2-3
TGCGCCAGCACCCCGTGGAATGCAGATACGCAGTATTTT
CASTPWNADTQYF
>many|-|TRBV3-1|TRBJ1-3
TGTGCCAGCAGCCAAGGCGTGACAGGAGCTGGAAACACCATATATTTT
CASSQGVTGAGNTIYF
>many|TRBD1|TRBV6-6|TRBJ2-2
TGTGCCAGCAGTTACTCGGGACAGGGGGCCGGGGAGCTGTTTTTT
CASSYSGQGAGELFF
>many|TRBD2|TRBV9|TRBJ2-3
TGTGCCAGCAGCGTAGGCCCGGCGGGAGACCTGACAGATACGCAGTATTTT
CASSVGPAGDLTDTQYF
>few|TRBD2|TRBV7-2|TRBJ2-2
TGTGCCAGCACGGTAGCGGGAGTTTACACCGGGGAGCTGTTTTTT
CASTVAGVYTGELFF
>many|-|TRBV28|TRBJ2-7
TGTGCCAGCAGGAGACAGGCTACGTTCTACGAGCAGTACTTC
CASRRQATFYEQYF
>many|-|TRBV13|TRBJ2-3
TGTGCCAGCTTTTCTAGCACAGATACGCAGTATTTT
CASFSSTDTQYF
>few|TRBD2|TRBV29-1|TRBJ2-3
TGCAGCGTAAATAGCGGGAGGGCCGCGGGCACAGATACGCAGTATTTT
CSVNSGRAAGTDTQYF
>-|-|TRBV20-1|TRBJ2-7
TGCAGTGCTATCCCAGGGTTGTTGAACCTCTACGAGCAGTACTTC
CSAIPGLLNLYEQYF
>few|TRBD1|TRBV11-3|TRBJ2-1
TGTGCCAGCAGCTTACCACAAGACAGGGGCAATGAGCAGTTCTTC
CASSLPQDRGNEQFF
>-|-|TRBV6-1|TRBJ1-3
TGTGCCAGCAGGACCGGGACATGGTATTTT
CASRTGTWYF
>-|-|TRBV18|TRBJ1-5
TGTGCCAGCTCACGAAATTCGGGGGGGGATCAGCCCCAGCATTTT
CASSRNSGGDQPQHF
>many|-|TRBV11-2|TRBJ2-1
TGTGCCAGCAGCTTAGATCGCCTAGCCAATGAGCAGTTCTTC
CASSLDRLANEQFF
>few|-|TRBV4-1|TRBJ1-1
TGCGCCAGCAGCCAATTCCCCAGAGCGAACACTGAAGCTTTCTTT
CASSQFPRANTEAFF
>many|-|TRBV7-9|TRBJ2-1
TGTGCCAGCAGCTTAGGGACAAACAATGAGCAGTTCTTC
CASSLGTNNEQFF
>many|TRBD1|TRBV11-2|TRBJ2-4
TGTGCCAGCAGCTCCACGGGACAGATAAACATTCAGTACTTC
CASSSTGQINIQYF
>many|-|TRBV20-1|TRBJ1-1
TGCAGTGCTAGAACGGTGAAGCAAATGGAGCAGGGCCAGGGCAACACTGAAGCTTTCTTT
CSARTVKQMEQGQGNTEAFF
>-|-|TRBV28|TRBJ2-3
TGTGCCAGCAGTTCGGCGGAAGCACGCACAGATACGCAGTATTTT
CASSSAEARTDTQYF
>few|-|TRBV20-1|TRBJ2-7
TGCAGTGCTTGGGCCACAGGGCTCTCGTACGAGCAGTACTTC
CSAWATGLSYEQYF
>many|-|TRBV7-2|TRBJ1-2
TGTGCCAGCAGCCCAAGGACAGATGCTAACTATGGCTACACCTTC
CASSPRTDANYGYTF
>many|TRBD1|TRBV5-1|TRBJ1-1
TGCGCCAGCAGCTTGGGGACAGGGGGCTTATCTGAAGCTTTCTTT
CASSLGTGGLSEAFF
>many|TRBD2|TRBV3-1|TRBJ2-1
TGTGCCAGCAGCCAAAGGAACGCGGGAGGGCCCCCTTACTACTTC
CASSQRNAGGPPYYF
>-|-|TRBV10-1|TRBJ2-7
TGCGCCAGCAGTGATTCTGAGGGTGCGCAGTACTTC
CASSDSEGAQYF
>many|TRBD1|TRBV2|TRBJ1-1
TGTGCCAGCCGACAGGGGTTTGTTGACACTGAAGCTTTCTTT
CASRQGFVDTEAFF
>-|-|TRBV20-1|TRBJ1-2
TGCAGTGCTAGAGAAGGGGGGTCCGACTATGGCTACACCTTC
CSAREGGSDYGYTF
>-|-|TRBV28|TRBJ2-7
TGTGCCAGCCGAGGCCTCCAGGTATACTCCTACGAGCAGTACTTC
CASRGLQVYSYEQYF
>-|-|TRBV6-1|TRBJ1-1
TGTGCCAGCAGCTTCCGGATAGAGAACACTGAAGCTTTCTTT
CASSFRIENTEAFF
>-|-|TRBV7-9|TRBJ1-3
TGTGCCAGCAGCTTAGGACCCCCGGTGCACTCTGGAAACACCATATATTTT
CASSLGPPVHSGNTIYF